This T cell receptor beta chain was sequenced in a study of cytomegalovirus exposure and HLA in healthy donors. Study background: Genotyping showed roughly 83% of over 350 donors falling in the Caucasian-associated ancestry cluster.

Study findings and constraints: Productive rates of about 87% or about 30% were seen for most TCR beta V segments in an earlier analysis. Investigators reported 150 to 200 TCR beta chains as tied to cytomegalovirus.

For this clone: As yet, its antigen is unknown.

Germline V gene lookup returns CDR1 SGHRS and CDR2 YFSETQ. This CDR3 region has 14 residues. V lost 5 bases and J 7 bases, leaving 19 bases between the germline ends. Primers for the PCR totalled 60 Vbeta and 13 Jbeta. Clones were sequenced by immunoSEQ multiplex PCR, and TCRdb holds only the in-frame ones, with some missing. The sample has 150,000 to 200,000 clones; over 75% are singletons. V usage is TRBV5-1 and J usage is TRBJ2-7, with a possible D match to TRBD2 (6 bases). The sequence was collected from a human donor in good health. Specimen: PBMCs. Here the CDR3 DNA reads TGCGCCAGCAGGAAAGAGCCCGGGGGTGGAGAGCAGTACTTC. Residues: CASRKEPGGGEQYF.